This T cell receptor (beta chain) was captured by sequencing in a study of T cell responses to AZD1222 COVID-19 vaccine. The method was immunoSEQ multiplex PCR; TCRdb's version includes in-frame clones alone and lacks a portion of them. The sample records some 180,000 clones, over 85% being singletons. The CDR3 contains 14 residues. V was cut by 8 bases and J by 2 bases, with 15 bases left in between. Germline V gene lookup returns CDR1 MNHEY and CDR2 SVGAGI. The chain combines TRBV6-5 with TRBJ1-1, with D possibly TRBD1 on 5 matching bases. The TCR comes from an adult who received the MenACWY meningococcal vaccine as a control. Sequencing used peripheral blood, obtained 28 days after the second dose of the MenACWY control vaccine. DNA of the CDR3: TGTGCCAGCGGCTACCCGACAGCAAACACTGAAGCTTTCTTT. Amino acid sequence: CASGYPTANTEAFF.